The clone carrying this TCR beta chain was observed a handful of times. In the library, unique molecular identifiers were attached to individual cDNA molecules. TCRdb independently ran MiXCR on the RACE reads; one entry per CDR3 protein. The repertoire holds about 80,000 distinct CDR3 sequences, with 10% as singletons. The sample's time point: patch test 1, 2 weeks after DPC sensitization. Documented treatment: therapeutic diphenylcyclopropenone sensitization with weekly scalp DPC. This sample is part of a study of human T cells and chemical hapten exposure. This sequence originates from a woman between 50 and 59 years old with alopecia areata. Some clones in this sample may be carry-over from other donors' samples. This sample comprised whole blood, obtained in connection with sensitization to the hapten diphenylcyclopropenone (DPC).

The DNA for the CDR3 is TGTGCCAGCAGCCGGGACAGGACCAATTCACCCCTCCACTTT. This encodes CASSRDRTNSPLHF. The genes are TRBV6-1 and TRBJ1-6, with 8 bases aligning to TRBD1. Trimming removed 6 bases from V and 7 bases from J; junction bases left unmatched: 5. CDR1 and CDR2 (germline): MNHNS, SASEGT. There are 14 residues in the CDR3.